The source of this TCR beta chain is a study of blood T cells in healthy people across ages. Caucasian, healthy and from Russia, the donors were aged between about 6 and 90. Using a J-beta primer mix together with a sample-barcoded 5' primer, a second PCR was run for roughly 6 to 12 cycles. Each CDR3 protein gets one entry after TCRdb re-called the 5' RACE reads with MiXCR. The sample comprises more than 650,000 distinct CDR3 sequences, about a quarter of which are singletons, and approximately 2.9% rests with the top ten. Germline-derived CDR1 and CDR2 are LGHNT and FRNRAP. The V gene lost 5 bases and the J gene lost 2 bases, with 15 bases spanning the gap. The CDR3 sequence is 15 residues long. Study-wide points: A strong correlation was seen between TCR beta diversity and naive T cell percentage.

Remarks on this clonotype: Its antigen is unidentified.

The same sample was also used in a study of T cells of mothers and their children. This second study notes: Nine systemically healthy Caucasian donors: three mothers, six children. From each mother came over 9 million TCR beta CDR3 reads, and from each child came approximately 2.8 million.

What was sequenced was blood. The chain combines TRBV12-5 with TRBJ2-5, with D tentatively TRBD1 (7 bases). The receptor was isolated from a boy between 10 and 17 years old in good health. CDR3 in amino acids: CASGDQGGRQETQYF. In nucleotides, the CDR3 is TGTGCTAGTGGTGATCAGGGGGGTCGGCAAGAGACCCAGTACTTC.